Listed below are T cell receptor beta chains from one sample, sequenced in a study of cytomegalovirus exposure and HLA in healthy donors. This table comes from immunoSEQ multiplex PCR, and its TCRdb copy is limited to in-frame clones, with some not included. Found here are 110,000 to 150,000 clones, around 82% of them singletons; the top ten hold over 2.5%. Sequenced input: PBMCs. All receptors derive from a female donor in good health and CMV-seronegative. CDR3s include the opening cysteine and the closing phenylalanine or tryptophan. A D gene is named only where the DNA matches it firmly. Size is stated for part of the rows, as once, few or many counts, or as a class when the clone is expanded.

abundance,v_gene,len,j_gene,d_gene,CDR3aa,CDR3nt
-,TRBV28,17,TRBJ2-3,TRBD2,CASSYPVSGGAQDTQYF,TGTGCCAGCAGTTACCCTGTTAGCGGGGGGGCTCAAGATACGCAGTATTTT
-,TRBV27,15,TRBJ2-2,-,CASRSQGGITGELFF,TGTGCCAGCAGGTCACAGGGAGGGATCACCGGGGAGCTGTTTTTT
-,TRBV15,15,TRBJ2-5,TRBD2,CATSSASGRVETQYF,TGTGCCACCAGCAGTGCTAGCGGGAGGGTCGAGACCCAGTACTTC
-,TRBV27,17,TRBJ2-5,TRBD2,CASRKSLAASLKETQYF,TGTGCCAGCAGGAAATCACTAGCGGCCTCCCTCAAGGAGACCCAGTACTTC
-,TRBV27,15,TRBJ2-1,TRBD2,CASSFVGGVAREQFF,TGTGCCAGCAGTTTTGTCGGGGGGGTCGCGAGGGAGCAGTTCTTC
-,TRBV2,14,TRBJ1-2,-,CASSTGLANYGYTF,TGTGCCAGCAGTACAGGGTTAGCTAACTATGGCTACACCTTC
-,TRBV30,15,TRBJ1-2,TRBD1,CAWSLPGQGNYGYTF,TGTGCCTGGAGTTTACCGGGACAGGGTAACTATGGCTACACCTTC
-,TRBV6-1,12,TRBJ1-5,-,CASSSRVQPQHF,TGTGCCAGCAGTAGCCGGGTTCAGCCCCAGCATTTT
-,TRBV10-3,16,TRBJ1-5,-,CAISAGKFHLGQPQHF,TGTGCCATCAGTGCAGGGAAGTTCCACCTGGGACAGCCCCAGCATTTT
-,TRBV6-5,14,TRBJ2-1,TRBD2,CASRRERGSDEQFF,TGTGCCAGCAGGCGGGAGAGGGGATCGGATGAGCAGTTCTTC
-,TRBV29-1,11,TRBJ2-3,-,CSVERGMAQYF,TGCAGCGTTGAGAGGGGGATGGCGCAGTATTTT
-,TRBV19,14,TRBJ1-1,-,CASQQGWMNTEAFF,TGTGCCAGCCAACAGGGTTGGATGAACACTGAAGCTTTCTTT
few,TRBV5-1,14,TRBJ2-5,TRBD1,CASSLDRGKETQYF,TGCGCCAGCAGCTTGGACAGGGGAAAAGAGACCCAGTACTTC
-,TRBV19,13,TRBJ1-4,-,CASTSTAGEKLFF,TGTGCCAGTACGTCGACAGCCGGTGAAAAACTGTTTTTT
-,TRBV5-4,12,TRBJ2-1,-,CASSLDSFEQFF,TGTGCCAGCAGCTTGGACTCATTCGAGCAGTTCTTC
once,TRBV7-2,16,TRBJ1-2,TRBD1,CASSLAPGQGGYGYTF,TGTGCCAGCAGCTTAGCCCCGGGACAGGGGGGTTATGGCTACACCTTC
-,TRBV30,13,TRBJ1-2,-,CAWSVPQNYGYTF,TGTGCCTGGAGTGTACCACAGAACTATGGCTACACCTTC
-,TRBV27,15,TRBJ2-7,-,CASSLLPDSSYEQYF,TGTGCCAGCAGTTTACTACCCGACAGTTCCTACGAGCAGTACTTC
-,TRBV5-1,16,TRBJ1-5,-,CASSLEPGYSNQPQHF,TGCGCCAGCAGCTTGGAGCCAGGGTATAGCAATCAGCCCCAGCATTTT
few,TRBV27,14,TRBJ2-7,-,CASNPAGQGYEQYF,TGTGCCAGCAACCCAGCGGGTCAAGGCTACGAGCAGTACTTC
-,TRBV28,15,TRBJ2-7,-,CASSLLLGEGYEQYF,TGTGCCAGCAGTTTATTGCTAGGGGAAGGATACGAGCAGTACTTC
-,TRBV7-9,14,TRBJ1-6,-,CSSSFTGPNSPLHF,TGTTCCAGCAGCTTCACAGGGCCAAATTCACCCCTCCACTTT
once,TRBV7-9,15,TRBJ2-7,TRBD1,CASSFTGTGIYEQYF,TGTGCCAGCAGTTTCACCGGGACAGGGATCTACGAGCAGTACTTC
-,TRBV29-1,16,TRBJ2-5,TRBD2,CSVGSSGRVPQETQYF,TGCAGCGTTGGCTCTAGCGGGAGAGTACCCCAAGAGACCCAGTACTTC
-,TRBV15,15,TRBJ1-1,-,CATSRDGTPNTEAFF,TGTGCCACCAGCAGAGATGGGACACCAAACACTGAAGCTTTCTTT
-,TRBV29-1,12,TRBJ1-2,-,CSVLASGRGYTF,TGCAGCGTGCTCGCCTCGGGTAGGGGCTACACCTTC
-,TRBV5-4,15,TRBJ2-5,TRBD2,CASTLGGGRQETQYF,TGTGCCAGCACCTTAGGCGGGGGACGTCAAGAGACCCAGTACTTC
-,TRBV9,16,TRBJ2-3,TRBD2,CASSLGLAGGLDTQYF,TGTGCCAGCAGCCTAGGACTAGCGGGAGGGTTAGATACGCAGTATTTT